This T cell receptor (beta chain) originates from a study of identical twins. TCRdb re-derived calls from the 5' RACE reads in MiXCR, one entry per CDR3 protein. Here the sample spans approximately 500,000 distinct CDR3 sequences, around 15% being singletons. Whole-study results and caveats: Recombination models fit unrelated individuals' TCR alpha sharing but underestimated twins'.

Trimming cost V 5 bases and J 1 base, with 15 bases left between them. The CDR3 is 16 amino acids. As concerns this clonotype: What it binds is not known.

The same specimen was also included in a second study, on yellow fever vaccine responses in identical twins.

The chain recombines TRBV12-3 or TRBV12-4 with TRBJ1-5; a weak D match, TRBD1 (6 bases). This TCR was sampled from a woman aged 18-35 years in good health. Sample: CD4+ T cells sorted from blood. The CDR3 sequence is CASSIRGRGSNQPQHF. The CDR3, as DNA: TGTGCCAGCAGTATACGGGGGCGTGGGAGCAATCAGCCCCAGCATTTT.